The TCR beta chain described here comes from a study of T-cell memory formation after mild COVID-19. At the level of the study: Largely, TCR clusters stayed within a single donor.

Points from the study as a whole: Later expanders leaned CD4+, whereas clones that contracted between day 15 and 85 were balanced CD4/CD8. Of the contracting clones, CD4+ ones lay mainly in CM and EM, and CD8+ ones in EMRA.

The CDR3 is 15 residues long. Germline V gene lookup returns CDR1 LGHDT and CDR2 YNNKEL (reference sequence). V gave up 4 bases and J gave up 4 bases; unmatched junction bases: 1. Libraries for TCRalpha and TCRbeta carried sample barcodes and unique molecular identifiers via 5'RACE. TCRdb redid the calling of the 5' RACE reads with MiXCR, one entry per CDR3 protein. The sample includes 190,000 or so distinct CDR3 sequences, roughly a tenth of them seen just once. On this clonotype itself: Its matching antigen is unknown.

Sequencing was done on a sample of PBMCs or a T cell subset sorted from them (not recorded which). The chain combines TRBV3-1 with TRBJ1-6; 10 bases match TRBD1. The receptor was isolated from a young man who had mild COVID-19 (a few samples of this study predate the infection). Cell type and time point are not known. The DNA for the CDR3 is TGTGCCAGCAGCCCGGGACAGGGGTATAATTCACCCCTCCACTTT. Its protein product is CASSPGQGYNSPLHF.